The 26 T cell receptor beta chains presented below share a single source sample, sequenced in a study of T cell repertoires in cytomegalovirus infection. Their recognized antigens are unknown. Each CDR3 protein gets one entry after TCRdb re-called the reads with MiXCR. The table lists about 920,000 distinct CDR3 sequences, 30% to 40% of them singletons. The material sequenced was cultured CD8+ T cells from PBMCs, taken from culture after CMV antigen stimulation. These receptors were obtained from a human donor in good health (CMV status not recorded). Some clones in this sample may be carry-over from other donors' samples.

This clonotype turned up a few times. This chain connects TRBV5-6 to TRBJ1-1; the D is unclear. CDR1 and CDR2 from the germline V gene are SGHDT and YYEEEE. This CDR3 is built from 13 residues. V was clipped by 5 bases and J by 1 base, with 9 bases between them. CDR3 coding DNA: TGTGCCAGCAGATCTTACACGAACACTGAAGCTTTCTTT. Translating gives CASRSYTNTEAFF. Supplemented by reference TRBV5-6 and TRBJ1-1, the full variable domain reads DAGVTQSPTHLIKTRGQQVTLRCSPKSGHDTVSWYQQALGQGPQFIFQYYEEEERQRGNFPDRFSGHQFPNYSSELNVNALLLGDSALYLCASRSYTNTEAFFGQGTRLTVV.

This clonotype was detected a few times. In DNA form, the CDR3 reads TGTGCCAGCAGTGAAAATGTCCTTGAAAGTGACAATGAGCAGTTCTTC. This codes for CASSENVLESDNEQFF. The rearrangement links TRBV2 to TRBJ2-1; D gene uncertain. The CDR3 consists of 16 residues. The germline V gene has CDR1 SNHLY and CDR2 FYNNEI. Trimming took off 2 bases at V and 5 bases at J, with 16 bases between the two ends.

The chain has TRBV6-1 and TRBJ1-6; 10 bases fit TRBD1. Per the germline V gene, CDR1 is MNHNS and CDR2 is SASEGT. The CDR3 extends over 16 amino acids. J was trimmed by 14 bases and V by 5 bases; bases with no gene match: 15. CDR3 sequence (DNA): TGTGCCAGCAGTTACAACCACGGGACAGGGGACTTGTCCCTCCACTTT. Residues: CASSYNHGTGDLSLHF.

This clonotype turned up a few times. The chain combines TRBV12-3 or TRBV12-4 with TRBJ2-5; D unresolved. The ends were cut back, 6 bases at V and 0 bases at J, with 11 bases in the middle. This CDR3 is built from 14 residues. The CDR3 sequence: CASSVWGNQETQYF. In DNA form, the CDR3 reads TGTGCCAGCAGCGTTTGGGGAAACCAAGAGACCCAGTACTTC.

The sample holds a few counts of this clonotype. The rearrangement uses TRBV20-1 and TRBJ2-5; 7 positions match TRBD2. The germline V gene encodes CDR1 DFQATT and CDR2 SNEGSKA (reference sequence). The CDR3 extends over 13 amino acids. V lost 1 base to trimming and J lost 4 bases; unmatched junction nucleotides: 3. The CDR3 DNA follows: TGCAGTGCTAGAGCGGGGGGTGGAGAGACCCAGTACTTC. Translated, it gives CSARAGGGETQYF.

This chain connects TRBV27 to TRBJ1-1; D ambiguous. Per the germline V gene, CDR1 is MNHEY and CDR2 is SMNVEV (reference sequence). CDR3 size: 14 residues. V was clipped by 7 bases and J by 1 base, with 13 bases between them. The CDR3 reads CASNRPGGNTEAFF. The CDR3, as DNA: TGTGCCAGCAACCGTCCGGGCGGGAACACTGAAGCTTTCTTT.

This clonotype was observed a single time. With a much larger clone just one base away, this may be a read error. The chain employs TRBV7-9 and TRBJ2-5; D is undetermined. The length of the CDR3 is 14 residues. CDR1 SEHNR and CDR2 FQNEAQ come from the germline V gene (reference sequence). V was pared by 5 bases and J by 6 bases, with 16 bases between. DNA for the CDR3: TGTGCCAGCAGCCCCGAACAGCTCCAGAAGACCCAGTACTTC. It codes for CASSPEQLQKTQYF.

V and J are TRBV7-9 and TRBJ1-2, with 8 bases fitting TRBD1. The CDR3 sequence is 15 residues long. The trim removed 4 bases at V and 7 bases at J, leaving 11 bases unmatched. Germline V gene data show CDR1 as SEHNR and CDR2 as FQNEAQ (reference sequence). CDR3 DNA: TGTGCCAGCAGCTCCGGGCTGACAGGGGAGGGTGGCTACACCTTC. Translated: CASSSGLTGEGGYTF.

This clonotype was counted many times. J is TRBJ2-3 and V is TRBV6-1; D is ambiguous. The CDR3 sequence is 16 residues long. Trimming removed 2 bases from V and 1 base from J, with 13 bases in between. The germline gives CDR1 MNHNS, CDR2 SASEGT. The CDR3 region is CASSEKRLSRTDTQYF. CDR3 bases: TGTGCCAGCAGTGAAAAGAGACTCTCCCGCACAGATACGCAGTATTTT.

This rearrangement joins TRBV27 to TRBJ1-3; no definite D call. CDR3 length: 14 residues. CDR1 is MNHEY, CDR2 SMNVEV, per germline (reference sequence). The V end lost 5 bases, the J end lost 2 bases, and 10 bases lay between the germline ends. The CDR3 sequence: CASSMGSPGNTIYF. In DNA, the CDR3 is TGTGCCAGCAGTATGGGCAGTCCTGGAAACACCATATATTTT.

This clonotype was detected many times. This chain connects TRBV5-6 to TRBJ1-3; TRBD1 is a possible D gene (5 bases). This CDR3 contains 16 residues. Germline lookup yields CDR1 SGHDT and CDR2 YYEEEE. Between the trimmed V and J ends, which lost 4 bases and 0 bases, there was a span of 14 bases. CDR3 loop: CASSPLRDFSGNTIYF. The CDR3 bases are TGTGCCAGCAGCCCCTTGAGGGACTTCTCTGGAAACACCATATATTTT.

This clonotype was picked up many times. The CDR3 is CASSLEVAGNNEQFF. The DNA of the CDR3 is TGTGCCAGCAGCTTAGAGGTTGCAGGGAATAATGAGCAGTTCTTC. This chain connects TRBV7-2 to TRBJ2-1, with D possibly being TRBD1 (5 bases). The germline V gene encodes CDR1 SGHTA and CDR2 FQGNSA. This CDR3 has 15 residues. The V and J ends lost 1 base and 7 bases respectively, with 14 bases between them. Full variable domain (rest looked up from reference TRBV7-2 and TRBJ2-1): GAGVSQSPSNKVTEKGKDVELRCDPISGHTALYWYRQSLGQGLEFLIYFQGNSAPDKSGLPSDRFSAERTGGSVSTLTIQRTQQEDSAVYLCASSLEVAGNNEQFFGPGTRLTVL.

At least ten counts were recorded for this clonotype. The chain has TRBV7-9 and TRBJ2-4; 9 nucleotides match TRBD1. The CDR3 loop spans 17 amino acids. Losses at the gene ends were 4 bases for V and 6 bases for J; bases not matched to a gene: 13. Germline values: CDR1 SEHNR, CDR2 FQNEAQ (reference sequence). The CDR3 bases are TGTGCCAGCAGCTCGTCCCGGGACAGGGTCGGTATAAACATTCAGTACTTC. Amino acids: CASSSSRDRVGINIQYF.

This sequence joins TRBV6-5 and TRBJ2-7, with TRBD1 matching 8 bases. The CDR3 covers 14 residues. The V gene's germline CDR1 is MNHEY and CDR2 SVGAGI. After removal of 5 bases from V and 4 bases from J, the junction contained 7 bases not matched to a gene. The CDR3 DNA reads TGTGCCAGCAGTGTGTCAACAGGGGGGTACGAGCAGTACTTC. Translated, it gives CASSVSTGGYEQYF.

This clonotype was recorded many times. This chain uses TRBV12-3 or TRBV12-4 with TRBJ2-7, with D possibly TRBD2 on 5 matching bases. This CDR3 is 12 amino acids long. Trimming took off 6 bases at V and 3 bases at J, with 9 bases between the two ends. CDR3 sequence (DNA): TGTGCCAGCAGCTCCGGAGGCTACGAGCAGTACTTC. This gives the protein CASSSGGYEQYF.

CDR3 amino acids: CASSRPGLAGGPGETQYF. DNA for the CDR3: TGTGCCAGCAGCCGCCCGGGACTAGCGGGGGGTCCGGGGGAGACCCAGTACTTC. This sequence joins TRBV12-3 or TRBV12-4 and TRBJ2-5, with 15 bases matching TRBD2. V was pared by 6 bases and J by 5 bases, with 13 bases of the junction left unmatched. The CDR3 has 18 residues.

The sample holds many counts of this clonotype. V and J are TRBV5-5 and TRBJ2-5; a possible D gene is TRBD1 (6 bases). The CDR3 loop spans 13 amino acids. Between the trimmed V and J ends, which lost 7 bases and 5 bases, there was a span of 15 bases. CDR1 and CDR2 (germline): SGHKS, YYEKEE (reference sequence). DNA for the CDR3: TGTGCCAGCGTACAAGGGGGAAGGGAGACCCAGTACTTC. Translated, it gives CASVQGGRETQYF.

V and J are TRBV7-9 and TRBJ1-2, with 8 bases identical to TRBD1. The V segment lost 6 bases and the J segment 10 bases; nucleotides outside the gene matches: 7. Germline V gene data show CDR1 as SEHNR and CDR2 as FQNEAQ (reference sequence). CDR3 length equals 12 residues. The CDR3 sequence: CASSGTGPDYTF. The CDR3 nucleotides are TGTGCCAGCAGTGGGACAGGCCCGGACTACACCTTC.

On this clonotype itself: Relative to the germline gene, one junction end is altered; a read error may explain this. This rearrangement joins TRBV7-6 to TRBJ1-1, with 10 bases that match TRBD1. The CDR3 contains 16 residues. Germline V gene lookup returns CDR1 SGHVS and CDR2 FNYEAQ. This chain's CDR3 is CVSSARTGGENTEAFF. In DNA form, the CDR3 reads TGTGTCAGCAGCGCCCGGACAGGGGGGGAGAACACTGAAGCTTTCTTT. The entire variable domain, with the rest obtained from reference TRBV7-6 and TRBJ1-1, is as follows: GAGVSQSPRYKVTKRGQDVALRCDPISGHVSLYWYRQALGQGPEFLTYFNYEAQQDKSGLPNDRFSAERPEGSISTLTIQRTEQRDSAMYRCVSSARTGGENTEAFFGQGTRLTVV.

This clonotype was recorded a few times. This chain uses TRBV7-8 with TRBJ2-3; D is possibly TRBD1 (6 bases). The ends were cut back, 8 bases at V and 0 bases at J, with 9 bases in the middle. This CDR3 spans 13 amino acids. Germline assignment: CDR1 SGHVS and CDR2 FQNEAQ. The CDR3 here is CASAGASTDTQYF. The CDR3 coding sequence is TGTGCCAGCGCAGGGGCTAGCACAGATACGCAGTATTTT.

CDR3 DNA: TGCGCCAGCAGCCAAAGGAGGGCAGAGACCCAGTACTTC. This gives the protein CASSQRRAETQYF. The V and J genes are TRBV4-1 and TRBJ2-5; D possibly corresponds to TRBD2 (6 bases). CDR3 size: 13 residues. Trimming took off 2 bases at V and 4 bases at J, with 8 bases between the two ends. Germline-derived CDR1 and CDR2 are MGHRA and YSYEKL.

The V call is TRBV20-1, the J call TRBJ1-3, with D possibly matching TRBD1 (6 bases). The germline gives CDR1 DFQATT, CDR2 SNEGSKA (reference sequence). Trimming removed 2 bases at V and 8 bases at J, with 19 bases between. This CDR3 has 15 residues. DNA of the CDR3: TGCAGTGCTAGACCTACGGCGGAGGGGGGTCACACCATATATTTT. Encoded protein: CSARPTAEGGHTIYF.

This chain uses TRBV27 with TRBJ2-3; D is undetermined. CDR3 size: 16 residues. Trimming removed 1 base at V and 1 base at J, with 12 bases between. Germline CDR1 and CDR2: MNHEY and SMNVEV (reference sequence). CDR3 in DNA: TGTGCCAGCAGTTTATTACGGCAGCAGGGCACAGATACGCAGTATTTT. Its protein product is CASSLLRQQGTDTQYF.

This clonotype was seen repeatedly, ten times or more. V gene TRBV6-6 combines with J gene TRBJ1-4; TRBD1 might be the D (5 bases). The germline gives CDR1 MNHNY, CDR2 SVGAGI (reference sequence). CDR3 length equals 14 residues. V lost 4 bases to trimming and J lost 7 bases, with 13 bases between them. The chain's CDR3 is CASSSGGPVEKLFF. The CDR3 nucleotides read TGTGCCAGCAGTTCGGGGGGTCCTGTTGAAAAACTGTTTTTT.

The chain is built from TRBV27 and TRBJ1-2; the D gene is possibly TRBD1 (6 bases). Germline-derived CDR1 and CDR2 are MNHEY and SMNVEV (reference sequence). V lost 8 bases, J lost 4 bases, and 17 bases lay in between. This CDR3 spans 14 amino acids. CDR3 protein: CASSYKGGLYGYTF. CDR3 bases: TGTGCCAGCTCTTACAAGGGGGGGCTCTATGGCTACACCTTC.

As to this clonotype: The CDR3 does not close with the conserved phenylalanine or tryptophan, likely indicating a read error. The chain joins TRBV12-3 or TRBV12-4 to TRBJ2-3; 8 bases match TRBD2. V lost 5 bases and J lost 3; bases outside the gene matches: 1. There are 13 residues in the CDR3. Here the CDR3 DNA reads TGTGCCAGCAGTACGGGGGGGACAGATACGCAGTATTAT. Protein product: CASSTGGTDTQYY.